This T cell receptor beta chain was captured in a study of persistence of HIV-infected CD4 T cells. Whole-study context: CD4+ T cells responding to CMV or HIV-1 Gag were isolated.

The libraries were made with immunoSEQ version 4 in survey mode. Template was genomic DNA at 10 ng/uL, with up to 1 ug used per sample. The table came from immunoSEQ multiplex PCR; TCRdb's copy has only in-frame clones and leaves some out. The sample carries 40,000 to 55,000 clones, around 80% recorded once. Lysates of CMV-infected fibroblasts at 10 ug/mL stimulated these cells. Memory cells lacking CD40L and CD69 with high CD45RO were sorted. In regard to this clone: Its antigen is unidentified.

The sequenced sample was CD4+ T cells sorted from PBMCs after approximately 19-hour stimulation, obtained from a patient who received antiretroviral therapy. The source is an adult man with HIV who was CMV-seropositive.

CDR3 in amino acids: CASSPTGTVSYEQYF. CDR3 DNA sequence: TGTGCCAGCAGTCCCACCGGGACAGTCTCCTACGAGCAGTACTTC. V is TRBV27 and J is TRBJ2-7; 7 bases match TRBD1. The CDR3 has 15 amino acids. Germline CDR1 is MNHEY and CDR2 is SMNVEV (reference sequence). The V gene end was trimmed by 5 bases and the J gene end by 0 bases; junction bases not matched to a gene: 7.